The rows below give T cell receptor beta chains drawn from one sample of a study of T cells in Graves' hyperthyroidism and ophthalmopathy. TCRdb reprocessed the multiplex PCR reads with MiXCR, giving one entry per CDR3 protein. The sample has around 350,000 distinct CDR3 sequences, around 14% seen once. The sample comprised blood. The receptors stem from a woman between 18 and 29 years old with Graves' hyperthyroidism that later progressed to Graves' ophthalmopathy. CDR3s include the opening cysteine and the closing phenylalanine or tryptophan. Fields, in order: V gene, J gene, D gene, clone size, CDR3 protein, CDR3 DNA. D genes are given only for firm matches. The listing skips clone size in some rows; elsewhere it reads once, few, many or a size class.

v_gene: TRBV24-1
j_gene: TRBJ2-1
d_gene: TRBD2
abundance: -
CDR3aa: CATSDLTSGNEQFF
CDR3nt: TGTGCCACCAGTGACCTCACTAGCGGGAATGAGCAGTTCTTC

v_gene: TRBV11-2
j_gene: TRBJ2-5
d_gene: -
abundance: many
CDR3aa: CASSFGRGNQETQYF
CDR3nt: TGTGCCAGCAGCTTCGGTAGGGGTAACCAAGAGACCCAGTACTTC

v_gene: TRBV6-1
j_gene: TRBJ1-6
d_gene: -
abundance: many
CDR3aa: CASSRDNRDNSPLHF
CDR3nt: TGTGCCAGCAGCAGAGACAACAGGGATAATTCACCCCTCCACTTT

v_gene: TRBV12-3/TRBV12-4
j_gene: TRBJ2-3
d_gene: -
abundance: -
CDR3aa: CASSLAAGRTDTQYF
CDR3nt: TGTGCCAGCAGTTTAGCGGCGGGCCGGACAGATACGCAGTATTTT

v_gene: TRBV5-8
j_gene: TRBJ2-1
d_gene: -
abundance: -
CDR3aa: CASSLDTRREFF
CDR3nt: TGTGCCAGCAGCTTGGATACGCGGAGGGAGTTCTTC

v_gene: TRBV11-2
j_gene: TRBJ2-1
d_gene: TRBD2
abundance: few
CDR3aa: CAGSPGGASGRISYNEQFF
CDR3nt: TGTGCCGGCAGCCCTGGAGGGGCTAGCGGGAGGATCTCCTACAATGAGCAGTTCTTC

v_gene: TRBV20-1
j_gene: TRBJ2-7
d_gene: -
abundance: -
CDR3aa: CSARDQASLYEQYF
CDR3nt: TGCAGTGCTAGAGATCAAGCTAGCCTCTACGAGCAGTACTTC

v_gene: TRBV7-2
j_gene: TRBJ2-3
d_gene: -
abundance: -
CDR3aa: CASSLGWTYTDTQYF
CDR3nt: TGTGCCAGCAGCTTAGGGTGGACGTACACAGATACGCAGTATTTT

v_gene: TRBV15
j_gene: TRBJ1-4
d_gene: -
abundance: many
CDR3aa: CATSRARREVEKLFF
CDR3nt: TGTGCCACCAGCAGAGCTCGCAGGGAGGTTGAAAAACTGTTTTTT

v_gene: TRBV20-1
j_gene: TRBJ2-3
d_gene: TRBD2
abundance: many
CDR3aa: CSARPQLAGDITDTQYF
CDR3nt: TGCAGTGCTAGACCGCAACTAGCGGGAGACATCACAGATACGCAGTATTTT

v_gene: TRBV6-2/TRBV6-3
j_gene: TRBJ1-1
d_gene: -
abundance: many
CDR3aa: CATRAVSRMTEAFF
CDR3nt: TGTGCCACCCGGGCTGTGTCCAGAATGACTGAAGCTTTCTTT

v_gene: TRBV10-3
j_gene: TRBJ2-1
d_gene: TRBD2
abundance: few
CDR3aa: CAISELAGGYNEQFF
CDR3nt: TGTGCCATCAGTGAACTAGCGGGAGGATACAATGAGCAGTTCTTC

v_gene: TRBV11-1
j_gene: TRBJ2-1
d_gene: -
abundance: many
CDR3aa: CASSLGQGRWGEGSYNEQFF
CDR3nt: TGTGCCAGCAGCTTAGGACAGGGGCGTTGGGGGGAGGGCTCCTACAATGAGCAGTTCTTC

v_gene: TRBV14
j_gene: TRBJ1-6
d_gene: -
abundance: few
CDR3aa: CASSQGDSWDNSPLHF
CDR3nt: TGTGCCAGCAGCCAAGGTGACAGTTGGGATAATTCACCCCTCCACTTT

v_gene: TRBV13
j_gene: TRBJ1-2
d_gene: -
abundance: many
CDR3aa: CASSEQGLGGYTF
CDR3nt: TGTGCCAGCAGCGAACAGGGTTTGGGTGGCTACACCTTC

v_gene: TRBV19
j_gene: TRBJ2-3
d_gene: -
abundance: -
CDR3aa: CASSSRFRASTDTQYF
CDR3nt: TGTGCCAGTAGTAGTCGTTTCAGGGCCTCCACAGATACGCAGTATTTT

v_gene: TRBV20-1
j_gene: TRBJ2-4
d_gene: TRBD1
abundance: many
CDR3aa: CRLGQGQNIQYF
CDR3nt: TGCAGGCTGGGACAGGGCCAAAACATTCAGTACTTC

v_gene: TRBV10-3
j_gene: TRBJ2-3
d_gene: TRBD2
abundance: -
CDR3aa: CAITPAGEAGDTQYF
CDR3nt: TGTGCCATCACTCCGGCGGGAGAGGCCGGAGATACGCAGTATTTT